The rows below give T cell receptor beta chains drawn from one sample of a study of T cells after yellow fever vaccination. MiXCR, applied by TCRdb to the 5' RACE reads, yields one record per CDR3 protein. The data contain about 250,000 distinct CDR3 sequences, approximately 3.6% of them singletons. The source material was PBMCs, sampled 15 days after the yellow fever booster vaccination. Receptor source: a man between 18 and 35 years old who received the YFV17D yellow fever vaccine. The CDR3 runs from the conserved cysteine through the conserved F or W. A D gene is named only where the DNA matches it firmly. Clone size, where shown, is once, few, many, or a class for clones that have expanded.

V gene: TRBV20-1; clone size: many; J gene: TRBJ2-4; D gene: .; CDR3 DNA: TGCAGTGCCCCGGGACTAGCCAAAAACATTCAGTACTTC; CDR3 protein: CSAPGLAKNIQYF
V gene: TRBV3-2; clone size: many; J gene: TRBJ2-5; D gene: .; CDR3 DNA: TGTGCCAGCAGCGATCGTAGGAGCGGGGGGACCCTGGGGGTAGAGACCCAGTACTTC; CDR3 protein: CASSDRRSGGTLGVETQYF
V gene: TRBV5-1; clone size: many; J gene: TRBJ1-2; D gene: .; CDR3 DNA: TGCGCCAGCAGGTTCGGTGCAGGGGAGAGGGGCTACACCTTC; CDR3 protein: CASRFGAGERGYTF
V gene: TRBV20-1; clone size: many; J gene: TRBJ2-1; D gene: .; CDR3 DNA: TGCAGTCCCCAAAGGGGCGGTTCCTACAATGAGCAGTTCTTC; CDR3 protein: CSPQRGGSYNEQFF
V gene: TRBV12-3/TRBV12-4; clone size: many; J gene: TRBJ1-3; D gene: .; CDR3 DNA: TGTGCCAGCCGGGGGCCTGGAAACACCATATATTTT; CDR3 protein: CASRGPGNTIYF
V gene: TRBV12-3/TRBV12-4; clone size: many; J gene: TRBJ1-5; D gene: .; CDR3 DNA: TGTGCCAGCAGTTGGAATAGAAATAGCAATCAGCCCCAGCATTTT; CDR3 protein: CASSWNRNSNQPQHF
V gene: TRBV3-1; clone size: many; J gene: TRBJ1-4; D gene: .; CDR3 DNA: TGTGCCAGCAGCCCAATCGGGACACGCTATGAAAAACTGTTTTTT; CDR3 protein: CASSPIGTRYEKLFF
V gene: TRBV7-9; clone size: many; J gene: TRBJ2-3; D gene: TRBD2; CDR3 DNA: TGTGCCAGCAGCACCCCTTTAGCGGGGGAGTACACAGATACGCAGTATTTT; CDR3 protein: CASSTPLAGEYTDTQYF
V gene: TRBV3-1; clone size: many; J gene: TRBJ1-3; D gene: .; CDR3 DNA: TGTGCCAGCAGCCAAGGATTTTCTGGAAACACCATATATTTT; CDR3 protein: CASSQGFSGNTIYF
V gene: TRBV29-1; clone size: many; J gene: TRBJ2-3; D gene: .; CDR3 DNA: TGCAGCGTTGAAAAGGTTGGTGGCCCCGGCGGCGATACGCAGTATTTT; CDR3 protein: CSVEKVGGPGGDTQYF
V gene: TRBV3-1; clone size: many; J gene: TRBJ1-2; D gene: .; CDR3 DNA: TGTGCCAGCAGCCAAGATGGGACGGTTCCTGCTCTTTATGGCTACACCTTC; CDR3 protein: CASSQDGTVPALYGYTF
V gene: TRBV30; clone size: .; J gene: TRBJ2-7; D gene: .; CDR3 DNA: TGTGCCTGGAGTTCTCGGGGCGGTTCCGAGCAGTACTTC; CDR3 protein: CAWSSRGGSEQYF
V gene: TRBV7-9; clone size: many; J gene: TRBJ2-2; D gene: .; CDR3 DNA: TGTGCCAGCAGTCCCTCGAGACCCGCGGGCGGGGAGCTGTTTTTT; CDR3 protein: CASSPSRPAGGELFF
V gene: TRBV6-2/TRBV6-3; clone size: many; J gene: TRBJ1-6; D gene: .; CDR3 DNA: TGTGCCAGCAGCGGAATCTATAATTCACCCCTCCACTTT; CDR3 protein: CASSGIYNSPLHF
V gene: TRBV7-2; clone size: many; J gene: TRBJ2-5; D gene: .; CDR3 DNA: TGTGCCAGCAGCACAATTCTACAGGGTTGGTCAGAGACCCAGTACTTC; CDR3 protein: CASSTILQGWSETQYF
V gene: TRBV29-1; clone size: many; J gene: TRBJ2-1; D gene: TRBD2; CDR3 DNA: TGCAGCGCCTTGGTAGCGGGGGAGAAAAGCTCCTACAATGAGCAGTTCTTC; CDR3 protein: CSALVAGEKSSYNEQFF
V gene: TRBV5-1; clone size: many; J gene: TRBJ2-2; D gene: .; CDR3 DNA: TGCGCCAGCACCCCGGCCGGGGGCACCGGGGAGCTGTTTTTT; CDR3 protein: CASTPAGGTGELFF
V gene: TRBV20-1; clone size: many; J gene: TRBJ2-3; D gene: .; CDR3 DNA: TGCAGTGCTAGAGATCACAAATCCTTTACAGATACGCAGTATTTT; CDR3 protein: CSARDHKSFTDTQYF
V gene: TRBV29-1; clone size: many; J gene: TRBJ1-1; D gene: .; CDR3 DNA: TGCAGCGTTGGCGGGGGATTGAACACTGAAGCTTTCTTT; CDR3 protein: CSVGGGLNTEAFF
V gene: TRBV7-9; clone size: many; J gene: TRBJ1-5; D gene: TRBD1; CDR3 DNA: TGTGCCAGCAGCCGGGACAGGGAAATTAATCAGCCCCAGCATTTT; CDR3 protein: CASSRDREINQPQHF